The rows below give T cell receptor beta chains drawn from one sample of a study of T cells in Graves' hyperthyroidism and ophthalmopathy. TCRdb fed the multiplex PCR reads into MiXCR, producing one record per CDR3 protein. This table has approximately 510,000 distinct CDR3 sequences, more than 20% appearing once. Sequenced material: blood. The receptors shown here come from a man younger than 35 with Graves' hyperthyroidism. Each CDR3 is given with its conserved first and last residue. The order of the fields is D gene, clone size, V gene, CDR3 protein. A D gene is named only where the DNA matches it firmly. Not all rows give a size; the values are once, few, many and, for expanded clones, a class.

d_gene: NA; abundance: few; v_gene: TRBV6-5; CDR3aa: CASVGRSPGNTIYF
d_gene: NA; abundance: many; v_gene: TRBV28; CDR3aa: CASSPPGVRGSYEQYF
d_gene: TRBD1; abundance: NA; v_gene: TRBV7-8; CDR3aa: CASSALQGPETQYF
d_gene: NA; abundance: many; v_gene: TRBV7-2; CDR3aa: CASSLGGYTGELFF
d_gene: NA; abundance: NA; v_gene: TRBV6-2/TRBV6-3; CDR3aa: CASSYRQGRHNTEAFF
d_gene: TRBD1; abundance: few; v_gene: TRBV29-1; CDR3aa: CSVGDRGYGGETQYF
d_gene: NA; abundance: many; v_gene: TRBV27; CDR3aa: CASSLSRGPHYEQYF
d_gene: TRBD1; abundance: many; v_gene: TRBV24-1; CDR3aa: CATSDRTGYGYTF
d_gene: NA; abundance: many; v_gene: TRBV12-3/TRBV12-4; CDR3aa: CASSSSGFHEQYF
d_gene: TRBD1; abundance: many; v_gene: TRBV27; CDR3aa: CASSFAGGAYEQYF